These 12 T cell receptor beta chains originate from one sample sequenced in a study of blood T cell repertoires in COVID-19. Data came from immunoSEQ multiplex PCR; TCRdb stores just in-frame clones and leaves some out. The sample has about 150,000 clones, roughly 90% seen once; the top ten hold 0.53%. Specimen: peripheral blood. These receptors came from a man aged 50 to 59 with acute or convalescent COVID-19.

For the CDR3, the DNA is TGTGCCAGCAGTGAACAGGGATTCACTGAAGCTTTCTTT. This translates into CASSEQGFTEAFF. This sequence joins TRBV2 and TRBJ1-1, with D possibly TRBD1 on 5 matching bases. V was shortened by 2 bases and J by 4 bases, with 8 bases between the two germline ends. Germline V gene lookup returns CDR1 SNHLY and CDR2 FYNNEI. The CDR3 consists of 13 residues.

The rearrangement uses TRBV6-2 or TRBV6-3 and TRBJ1-6, with 7 bases lining up with TRBD1. With 4 bases clipped from V and 7 bases from J, the junction kept 7 bases outside the gene matches. Per germline, CDR1 MNHEY and CDR2 SVGEGT. The CDR3 length is 15 residues. The CDR3 sequence: CASSSRTGRNSPLHF. The CDR3 DNA is TGTGCCAGCAGTTCGAGGACAGGCAGAAATTCACCCCTCCACTTT.

The count of this clone is one. V gene TRBV7-3 combines with J gene TRBJ2-1; 10 nucleotides line up with TRBD2. V trimming: 4 bases; J trimming: 3 bases; junction bases outside the gene matches: 6. The CDR3 loop spans 16 amino acids. Germline loops: CDR1 SGHTA, CDR2 FQGTGA. CDR3 sequence (DNA): TGTGCCAGCAGCTCTCAGCGGGGGGGCCTCTACAATGAGCAGTTCTTC. This translates into CASSSQRGGLYNEQFF.

This chain joins TRBV9 and TRBJ2-2, with 10 bases aligning to TRBD2. The germline CDR1 and CDR2 sequences are SGDLS and YYNGEE. After removal of 4 bases from V and 7 bases from J, the junction contained 10 bases not matched to a gene. This CDR3 contains 16 residues. The CDR3 here is CASSTGLAEQGGELFF. The CDR3 DNA sequence: TGTGCCAGCAGCACAGGACTAGCGGAGCAAGGCGGGGAGCTGTTTTTT.

This clone was found once. The V and J genes are TRBV18 and TRBJ1-1; D gene uncertain. V lost 0 bases and J 5 bases, leaving 13 bases between the germline ends. In germline, CDR1 is KGHSH, CDR2 LQKENI. The CDR3 spans 15 residues. In DNA, the CDR3 is TGTGCCAGCTCACCACCGGGCTCTACGCTAACTGAAGCTTTCTTT. Its translation: CASSPPGSTLTEAFF.

The chain has TRBV7-9 and TRBJ1-4; D might be TRBD1 (5 bases). The CDR3 length is 15 residues. Trimming stripped 2 bases from V and 8 bases from J, with 15 bases between. CDR1 is SEHNR, CDR2 FQNEAQ, per germline (reference sequence). The CDR3 DNA sequence: TGTGCCAGCAGCTTAACCACAGGACTAGGAGAAAAACTGTTTTTT. Translating it yields CASSLTTGLGEKLFF. The full variable domain, with the rest looked up from reference TRBV7-9 and TRBJ1-4, is DTGVSQNPRHKITKRGQNVTFRCDPISEHNRLYWYRQTLGQGPEFLTYFQNEAQLEKSRLLSDRFSAERPKGSFSTLEIQRTEQGDSAMYLCASSLTTGLGEKLFFGSGTQLSVL.

The CDR3 here is CASSIGGSNTEAFF. CDR3 in DNA: TGTGCCAGCAGCATTGGGGGCTCTAACACTGAAGCTTTCTTT. V gene TRBV5-6 combines with J gene TRBJ1-1; D perhaps matches TRBD1 (6 bases). The germline CDR1 and CDR2 sequences are SGHDT and YYEEEE. Deletions cut 4 bases from V and 2 bases from J, with 12 bases between. The CDR3 covers 14 residues. The variable domain in full, with the rest retrieved from reference TRBV5-6 and TRBJ1-1, is DAGVTQSPTHLIKTRGQQVTLRCSPKSGHDTVSWYQQALGQGPQFIFQYYEEEERQRGNFPDRFSGHQFPNYSSELNVNALLLGDSALYLCASSIGGSNTEAFFGQGTRLTVV.

This chain uses TRBV7-7 with TRBJ2-1; 7 bases are shared with TRBD2. Per the germline V gene, CDR1 is SSHAT and CDR2 is FNYEAQ (reference sequence). The CDR3 loop spans 18 amino acids. Losses at the gene ends were 1 base for V and 9 bases for J; bases not matched to a gene: 18. The CDR3 region is CASSLVVPGSSGQIEQFF. The CDR3 DNA reads as TGTGCCAGCAGCTTAGTGGTTCCAGGCTCTAGCGGCCAGATTGAGCAGTTCTTC.

This clone is a singleton in its sample. The chain combines TRBV9 with TRBJ1-6, with a tentative D call TRBD1 (6 bases). The ends were cut back, 4 bases at V and 16 bases at J, with 15 bases in the middle. Germline CDR1 is SGDLS and CDR2 is YYNGEE. The CDR3 consists of 12 residues. The DNA of the CDR3 is TGTGCCAGCAGCTTCCCAGGGGTTATTCTCCACTTT. It translates to CASSFPGVILHF.

The chain has TRBV6-5 and TRBJ1-1, with a weak D call TRBD1 (5 bases). This CDR3 comprises 14 residues. Per germline, CDR1 MNHEY and CDR2 SVGAGI. V was pared by 3 bases and J by 5 bases, with 13 bases between. This CDR3 reads CASSYWRGETEAFF. The CDR3 region has the DNA TGTGCCAGCAGTTATTGGAGGGGAGAGACTGAAGCTTTCTTT.

J is TRBJ1-4 and V is TRBV24-1; the D is unclear. Germline V gene data show CDR1 as KGHDR and CDR2 as SFDVKD. Trimming removed 1 base from V and 14 bases from J, with 13 bases in between. The CDR3 has 13 residues. The CDR3 DNA reads TGTGCCACCAGTGATTTTAACGGGAATCGGCTGTTTTTT. Translated: CATSDFNGNRLFF.

The chain has TRBV4-1 and TRBJ1-1, with D unresolved. The V gene lost 1 base and the J gene lost 2 bases, with 11 bases spanning the gap. Germline-derived CDR1 and CDR2 are MGHRA and YSYEKL. The CDR3 sequence is 15 residues long. DNA for the CDR3: TGCGCCAGCAGCCAAGTACCAGCGAGTAACACTGAAGCTTTCTTT. It translates to CASSQVPASNTEAFF.